The rows below give T cell receptor beta chains drawn from one sample of a study of blood T cell repertoires in COVID-19. Sequenced by immunoSEQ multiplex PCR; TCRdb stores in-frame clones only, minus some. The data contain 210,000 or so clones, roughly 89% of them singletons. What was sequenced was peripheral blood. These receptors all stem from a man aged 40-55 years with acute or convalescent COVID-19. The CDR3 runs from the conserved cysteine through the conserved F or W.

length: 16
V: TRBV30
J: TRBJ1-5
CDR3: CAWSGVGAEGNQPQHF

length: 17
V: TRBV30
J: TRBJ2-1
CDR3: CAWSGTSFVKANNEQFF

length: 17
V: TRBV5-1
J: TRBJ2-7
CDR3: CASSFGQLALSSYEQYF

length: 15
V: TRBV5-1
J: TRBJ2-1
CDR3: CASSLGGSSYNEQFF

length: 15
V: TRBV27
J: TRBJ2-6
CDR3: CASKTGTPGANVLTF

length: 11
V: TRBV19
J: TRBJ1-2
CDR3: CASSQDRVCTF

length: 11
V: TRBV20-1
J: TRBJ2-7
CDR3: CSARGGSEQYF

length: 13
V: TRBV6-5
J: TRBJ1-1
CDR3: CASSLPGHRGAFF

length: 13
V: TRBV11-2
J: TRBJ2-5
CDR3: CASSLVGGETQYF

length: 16
V: TRBV19
J: TRBJ2-1
CDR3: CASSPTRLAGVNEQFF